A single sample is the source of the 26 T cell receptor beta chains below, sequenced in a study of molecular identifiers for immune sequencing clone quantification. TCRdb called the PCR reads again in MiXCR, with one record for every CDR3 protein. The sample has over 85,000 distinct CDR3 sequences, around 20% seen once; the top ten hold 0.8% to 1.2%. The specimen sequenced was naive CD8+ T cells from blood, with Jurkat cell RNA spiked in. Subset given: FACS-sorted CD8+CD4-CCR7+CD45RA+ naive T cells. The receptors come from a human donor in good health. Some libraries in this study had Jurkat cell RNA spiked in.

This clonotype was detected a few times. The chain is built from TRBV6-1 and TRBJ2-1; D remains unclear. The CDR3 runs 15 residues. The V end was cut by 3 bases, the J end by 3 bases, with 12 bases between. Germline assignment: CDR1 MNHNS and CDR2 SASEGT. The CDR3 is CASSEVVMIYNEQFF. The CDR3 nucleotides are TGTGCCAGCAGTGAGGTGGTGATGATCTACAATGAGCAGTTCTTC.

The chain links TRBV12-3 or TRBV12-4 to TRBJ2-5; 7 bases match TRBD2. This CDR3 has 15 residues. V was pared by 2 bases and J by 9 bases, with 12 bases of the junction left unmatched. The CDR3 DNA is TGTGCCAGCAGTTTATGGGCGGGAGCGGACGAGGCCCAGTACTTC. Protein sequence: CASSLWAGADEAQYF.

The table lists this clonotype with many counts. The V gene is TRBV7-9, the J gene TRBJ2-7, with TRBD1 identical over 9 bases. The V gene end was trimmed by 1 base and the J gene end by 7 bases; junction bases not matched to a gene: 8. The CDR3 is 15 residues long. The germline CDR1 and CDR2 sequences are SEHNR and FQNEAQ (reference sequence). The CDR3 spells CASSLGGTGNYEQYF. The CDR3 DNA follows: TGTGCCAGCAGCTTAGGAGGGACAGGGAATTATGAGCAGTACTTC.

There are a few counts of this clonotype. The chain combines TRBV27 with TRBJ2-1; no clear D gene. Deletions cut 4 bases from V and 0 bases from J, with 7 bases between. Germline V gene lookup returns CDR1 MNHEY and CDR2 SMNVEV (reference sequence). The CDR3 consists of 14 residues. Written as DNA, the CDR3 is TGTGCCAGCAGTTCCTACAACTCCTACAATGAGCAGTTCTTC. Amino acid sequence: CASSSYNSYNEQFF.

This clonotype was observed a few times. CDR3 residues: CASSLLAASTDTQYF. In nucleotides, the CDR3 is TGTGCCAGCAGTTTACTAGCGGCTAGCACAGATACGCAGTATTTT. The rearrangement joins TRBV6-2 or TRBV6-3 to TRBJ2-3, with 8 nucleotides matching TRBD2. Germline V gene data show CDR1 as MNHEY and CDR2 as SVGEGT. CDR3 size: 15 residues. The V gene end was trimmed by 4 bases and the J gene end by 0 bases; junction bases not matched to a gene: 3.

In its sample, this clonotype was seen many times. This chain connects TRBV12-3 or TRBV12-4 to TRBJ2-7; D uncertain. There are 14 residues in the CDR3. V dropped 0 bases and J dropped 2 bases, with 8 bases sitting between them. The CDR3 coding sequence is TGTGCCAGCAGTTTAGCGTACGGTCCCTACGAGCAGTACTTC. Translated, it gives CASSLAYGPYEQYF.

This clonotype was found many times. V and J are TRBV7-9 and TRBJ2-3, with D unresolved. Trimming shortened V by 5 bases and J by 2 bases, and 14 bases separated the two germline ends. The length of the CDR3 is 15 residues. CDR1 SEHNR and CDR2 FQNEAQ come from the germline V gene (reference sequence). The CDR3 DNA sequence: TGTGCCAGCAGCCATACTACGGGCTCCACAGATACGCAGTATTTT. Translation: CASSHTTGSTDTQYF.

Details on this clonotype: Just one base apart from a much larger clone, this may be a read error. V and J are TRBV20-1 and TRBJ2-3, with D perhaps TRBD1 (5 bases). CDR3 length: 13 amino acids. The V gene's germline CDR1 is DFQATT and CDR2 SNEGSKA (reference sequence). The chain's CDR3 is CSARARSTGTQYF. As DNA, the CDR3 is TGCAGTGCTCGGGCGAGGAGCACAGGTACGCAGTATTTT.

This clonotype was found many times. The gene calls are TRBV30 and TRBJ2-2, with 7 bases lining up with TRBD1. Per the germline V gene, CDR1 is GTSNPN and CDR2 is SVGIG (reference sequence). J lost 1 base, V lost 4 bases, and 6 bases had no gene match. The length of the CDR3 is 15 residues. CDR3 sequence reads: CAWNRDSENTGELFF. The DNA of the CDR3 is TGTGCCTGGAATAGGGACAGCGAGAACACCGGGGAGCTGTTTTTT.

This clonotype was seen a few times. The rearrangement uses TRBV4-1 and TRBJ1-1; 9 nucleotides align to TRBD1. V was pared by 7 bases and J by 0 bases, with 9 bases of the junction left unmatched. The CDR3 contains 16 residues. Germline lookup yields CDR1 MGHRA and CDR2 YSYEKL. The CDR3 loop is CASMSGGQGLNTEAFF. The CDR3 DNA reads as TGCGCCAGCATGAGTGGGGGACAGGGCTTGAACACTGAAGCTTTCTTT.

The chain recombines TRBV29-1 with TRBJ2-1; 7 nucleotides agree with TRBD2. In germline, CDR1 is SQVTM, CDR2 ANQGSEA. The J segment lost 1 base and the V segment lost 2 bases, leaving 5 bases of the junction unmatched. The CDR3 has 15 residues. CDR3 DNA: TGCAGCGTTGAAACAGGACTAGTATCCTACAATGAGCAGTTCTTC. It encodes CSVETGLVSYNEQFF.

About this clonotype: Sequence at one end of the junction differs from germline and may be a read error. CDR3: CASSIGAYGQYF. The CDR3, as DNA: TGTGCCAGTAGTATAGGAGCTTACGGGCAGTACTTC. This chain uses TRBV19 with TRBJ2-7; D is unresolved. The CDR3 is 12 amino acids. Germline V gives CDR1 LNHDA, CDR2 SQIVND (reference sequence).

CDR3 nucleotide sequence: TGTGCCAGCAGCCCCCTTGGGACTAGCGGGATATACAATGAGCAGTTCTTC. Residues: CASSPLGTSGIYNEQFF. The V call is TRBV7-3, the J call TRBJ2-1; 13 bases map to TRBD2. The CDR3 loop spans 17 amino acids. Germline loops: CDR1 SGHTA, CDR2 FQGTGA. The trim removed 5 bases at V and 4 bases at J, leaving 8 bases unmatched.

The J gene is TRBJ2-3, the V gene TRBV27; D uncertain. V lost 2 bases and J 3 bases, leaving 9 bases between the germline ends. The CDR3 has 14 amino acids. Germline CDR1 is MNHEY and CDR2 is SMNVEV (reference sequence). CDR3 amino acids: CASSLIDETDTQYF. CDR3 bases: TGTGCCAGCAGTTTAATAGATGAGACAGATACGCAGTATTTT.

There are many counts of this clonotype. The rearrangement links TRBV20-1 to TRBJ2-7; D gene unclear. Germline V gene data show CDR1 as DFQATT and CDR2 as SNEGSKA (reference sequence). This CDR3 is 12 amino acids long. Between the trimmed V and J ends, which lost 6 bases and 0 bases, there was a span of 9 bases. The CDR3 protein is CSAPISSYEQYF. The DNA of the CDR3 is TGCAGTGCCCCTATAAGCTCCTACGAGCAGTACTTC.

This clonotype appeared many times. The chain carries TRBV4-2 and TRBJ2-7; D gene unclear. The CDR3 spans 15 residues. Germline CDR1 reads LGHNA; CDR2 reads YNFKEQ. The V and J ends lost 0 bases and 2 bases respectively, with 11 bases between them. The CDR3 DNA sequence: TGTGCCAGCAGCCAAGATCAACAGAGAACCTACGAGCAGTACTTC. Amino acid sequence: CASSQDQQRTYEQYF.

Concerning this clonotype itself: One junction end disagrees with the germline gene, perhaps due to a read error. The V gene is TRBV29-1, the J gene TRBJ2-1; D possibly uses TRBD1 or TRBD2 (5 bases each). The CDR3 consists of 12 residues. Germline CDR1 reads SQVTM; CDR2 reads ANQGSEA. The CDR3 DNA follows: TGCAGCGTTGAACCTAGTGGGGGTGAGCAGCTCTTC. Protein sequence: CSVEPSGGEQLF.

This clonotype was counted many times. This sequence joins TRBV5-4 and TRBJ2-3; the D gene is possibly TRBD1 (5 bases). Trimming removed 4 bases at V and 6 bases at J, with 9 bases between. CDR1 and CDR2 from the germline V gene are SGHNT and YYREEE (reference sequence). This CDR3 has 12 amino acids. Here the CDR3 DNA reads TGTGCCAGCAGCCCAGGGTCCGATACGCAGTATTTT. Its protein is CASSPGSDTQYF.

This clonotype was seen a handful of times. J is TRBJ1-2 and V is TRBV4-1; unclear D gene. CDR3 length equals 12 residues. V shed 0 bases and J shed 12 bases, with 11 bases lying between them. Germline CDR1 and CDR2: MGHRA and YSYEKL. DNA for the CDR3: TGCGCCAGCAGCCAAGATCGGGAGGTGCACACCTTC. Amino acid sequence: CASSQDREVHTF.

The CDR3 loop reads CASSQPPAGIGMNTEAFF. CDR3 coding DNA: TGTGCCAGCAGCCAACCCCCCGCCGGGATCGGGATGAACACTGAAGCTTTCTTT. The chain carries TRBV3-1 and TRBJ1-1; the D is unclear. Germline CDR1 reads LGHDT; CDR2 reads YNNKEL (reference sequence). The CDR3 has 18 amino acids. V gave up 2 bases and J gave up 0 bases, with 19 bases separating them.

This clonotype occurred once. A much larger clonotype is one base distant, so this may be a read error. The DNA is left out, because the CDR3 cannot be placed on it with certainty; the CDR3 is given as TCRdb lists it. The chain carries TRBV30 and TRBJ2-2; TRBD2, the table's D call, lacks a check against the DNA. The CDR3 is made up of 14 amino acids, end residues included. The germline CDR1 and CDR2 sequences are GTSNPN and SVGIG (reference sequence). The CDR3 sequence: CAWSVGLGSGEPFF.

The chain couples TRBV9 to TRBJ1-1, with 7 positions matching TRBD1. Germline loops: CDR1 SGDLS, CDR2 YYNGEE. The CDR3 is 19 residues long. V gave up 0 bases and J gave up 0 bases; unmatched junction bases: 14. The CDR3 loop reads CASSVDSNPGQLMNTEAFF. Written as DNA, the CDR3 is TGTGCCAGCAGCGTAGACTCTAACCCGGGACAGCTAATGAACACTGAAGCTTTCTTT.

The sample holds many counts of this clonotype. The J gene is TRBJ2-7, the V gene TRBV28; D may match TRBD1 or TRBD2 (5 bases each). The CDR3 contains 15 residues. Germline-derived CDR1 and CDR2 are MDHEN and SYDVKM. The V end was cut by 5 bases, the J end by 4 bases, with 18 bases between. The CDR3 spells CASSLRGRRGYEQYF. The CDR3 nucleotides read TGTGCCAGCAGTCTTCGGGGCCGACGTGGGTACGAGCAGTACTTC.

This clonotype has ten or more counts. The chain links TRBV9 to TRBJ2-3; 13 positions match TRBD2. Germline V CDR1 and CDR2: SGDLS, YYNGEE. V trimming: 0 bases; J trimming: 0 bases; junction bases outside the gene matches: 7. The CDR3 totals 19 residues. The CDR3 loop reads CASSVDETSGGTSTDTQYF. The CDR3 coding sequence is TGTGCCAGCAGCGTAGACGAGACTAGCGGGGGGACTAGCACAGATACGCAGTATTTT. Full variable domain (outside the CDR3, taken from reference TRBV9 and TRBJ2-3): DSGVTQTPKHLITATGQRVTLRCSPRSGDLSVYWYQQSLDQGLQFLIQYYNGEERAKGNILERFSAQQFPDLHSELNLSSLELGDSALYFCASSVDETSGGTSTDTQYFGPGTRLTVL.

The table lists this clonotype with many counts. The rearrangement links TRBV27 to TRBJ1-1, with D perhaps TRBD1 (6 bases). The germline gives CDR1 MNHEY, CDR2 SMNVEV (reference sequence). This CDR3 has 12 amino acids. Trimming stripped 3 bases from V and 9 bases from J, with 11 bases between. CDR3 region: CASSFQGRQAFF. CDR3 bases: TGTGCCAGCAGTTTCCAGGGGCGACAAGCTTTCTTT.

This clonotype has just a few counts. CDR3 DNA: TGCGCCAGCAGCCAAAGACTAGCGGGGGCCTACAATGAGCAGTTCTTC. Amino acids: CASSQRLAGAYNEQFF. The chain has TRBV4-1 and TRBJ2-1; 12 bases map to TRBD2. The germline gives CDR1 MGHRA, CDR2 YSYEKL. This CDR3 is 16 amino acids long. Trimming took 2 bases from V and 2 from J; bases not matched to a gene: 1.